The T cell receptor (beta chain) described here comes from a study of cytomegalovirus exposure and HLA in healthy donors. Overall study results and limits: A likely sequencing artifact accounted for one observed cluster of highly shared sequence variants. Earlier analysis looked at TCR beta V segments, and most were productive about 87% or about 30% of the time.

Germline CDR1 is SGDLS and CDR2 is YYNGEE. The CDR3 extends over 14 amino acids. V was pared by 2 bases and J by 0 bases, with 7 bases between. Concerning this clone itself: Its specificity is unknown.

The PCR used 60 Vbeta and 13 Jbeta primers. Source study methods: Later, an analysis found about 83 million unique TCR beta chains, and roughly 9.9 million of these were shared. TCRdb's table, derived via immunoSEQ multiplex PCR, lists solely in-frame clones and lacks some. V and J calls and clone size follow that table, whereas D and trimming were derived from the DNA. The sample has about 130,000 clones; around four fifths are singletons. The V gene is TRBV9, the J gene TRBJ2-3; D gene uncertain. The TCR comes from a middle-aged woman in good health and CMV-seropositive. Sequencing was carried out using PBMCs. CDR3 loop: CASSVGVSTDTQYF. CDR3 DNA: TGTGCCAGCAGCGTCGGTGTAAGCACAGATACGCAGTATTTT.